The 27 T cell receptor beta chains in this list originate from one sample, sequenced in a study of blood T cell repertoires in COVID-19 (dated by TCRdb to 2020 to 2021). The library came from the immunoSEQ multiplex PCR assay. TCRdb carries this immuneACCESS record with in-frame sequences only. Its versions omit some clonotypes, under half of them owing to an unresolved V gene in the studies checked, with the rest unexplained. The sample table records just over 150,000 clones; approximately 87% of these occur just once. The leading ten clones occupy less than 8% of the sample. The sample comprised PBMCs or T cells enriched from blood (not recorded which). The receptor source for this set is a woman between 45 and 65 years old who had recovered from COVID-19.

This clone has only one observation. V gene TRBV3-1 (or the pseudogene TRBV3-2) combines with J gene TRBJ1-4; no definite D call. Trimming cost V 4 bases and J 6 bases, with 15 bases left between them. The CDR3 has 15 amino acids. Germline assignment: CDR1 LGHDT and CDR2 YNNKEL (reference sequence). CDR3 loop: CASSPEIGRDEKLFF. The CDR3 region has the DNA TGTGCCAGCAGCCCCGAGATAGGGAGGGATGAAAAACTGTTTTTT.

This clone was detected a few times. The chain uses TRBV2 and TRBJ1-4; D remains unclear. The CDR3 runs to 14 residues. Germline V gene sequence: CDR1 SNHLY, CDR2 FYNNEI. Trimming took off 6 bases at V and 0 bases at J, with 8 bases between the two ends. CDR3 bases: TGTGCCAGCAGGAGGATGGCAACTAATGAAAAACTGTTTTTT. This encodes CASRRMATNEKLFF.

The chain is built from TRBV12-3 or TRBV12-4 and TRBJ2-5; a weak D match, TRBD2 (6 bases). Trimming shortened V by 4 bases and J by 5 bases, and 11 bases separated the two germline ends. The CDR3 has 13 amino acids. The CDR3 sequence is CASSSPSGETQYF. For the CDR3, the DNA is TGTGCCAGCAGTTCTCCCAGCGGGGAGACCCAGTACTTC.

This rearrangement joins TRBV4-2 to TRBJ2-7, with TRBD1 identical over 7 bases. This CDR3 is 15 amino acids long. J was trimmed by 2 bases and V by 0 bases; bases with no gene match: 4. Germline V CDR1 and CDR2: LGHNA, YNFKEQ. The CDR3 DNA is TGTGCCAGCAGCCAAGAAACAGACAGGGCCTACGAGCAGTACTTC. Protein product: CASSQETDRAYEQYF.

V gene TRBV5-8 combines with J gene TRBJ2-4; TRBD1 aligns across 7 bases. The CDR3 spans 16 residues. The V and J ends lost 3 bases and 0 bases, in that order; junction bases with no gene match: 6. Germline values: CDR1 SGHTS, CDR2 YDEGEE. The CDR3 coding sequence is TGTGCCAGCAGCTGGCCGGGACAGAGAGCCAAAAACATTCAGTACTTC. It codes for CASSWPGQRAKNIQYF.

V gene TRBV9 combines with J gene TRBJ1-5; D possibly corresponds to TRBD1 (5 bases). CDR1 is SGDLS and CDR2 is YYNGEE in the germline V gene. The ends were cut back, 3 bases at V and 7 bases at J, with 14 bases in the middle. This CDR3 comprises 14 residues. The CDR3 is CASSARGLGQPQHF. The CDR3 DNA reads as TGTGCCAGCAGCGCTCGGGGACTCGGACAGCCCCAGCATTTT. Complete variable domain (other parts from reference TRBV9 and TRBJ1-5): DSGVTQTPKHLITATGQRVTLRCSPRSGDLSVYWYQQSLDQGLQFLIQYYNGEERAKGNILERFSAQQFPDLHSELNLSSLELGDSALYFCASSARGLGQPQHFGDGTRLSIL.

Regarding this clone: One junction end does not reproduce the germline sequence, and a read error may be involved. This rearrangement joins TRBV27 to TRBJ1-5; 10 nucleotides agree with TRBD1. Per germline, CDR1 MNHEY and CDR2 SMNVEV (reference sequence). The CDR3 spans 16 residues. In DNA, the CDR3 is TGTGCCAGCAGTCGCCCCCTGACAGGGGGCAACCAGCCCCAGCATTTT. Amino acid sequence: CASSRPLTGGNQPQHF.

This chain links TRBV11-3 with TRBJ1-4, with a weak D call TRBD1 (6 bases). Germline assignment: CDR1 SGHNT and CDR2 YENEEA. Trimming left V 6 bases short and J 4 bases short, with 15 bases between. The CDR3 has 15 residues. This CDR3 reads CASSPRGDLNEKLFF. Written as DNA, the CDR3 is TGTGCCAGCAGTCCCAGGGGTGACCTTAATGAAAAACTGTTTTTT.

The chain couples TRBV29-1 to TRBJ2-1; 11 bases align to TRBD1. With V trimmed by 3 bases and J by 6 bases, 4 bases remained unmatched. The CDR3 loop spans 14 amino acids. The germline V gene encodes CDR1 SQVTM and CDR2 ANQGSEA. Here the CDR3 reads CSVDGTGGVNEQFF. For the CDR3, the DNA is TGCAGCGTTGATGGGACAGGGGGAGTCAATGAGCAGTTCTTC.

The chain employs TRBV12-5 and TRBJ1-3; 7 nucleotides line up with TRBD1. With V trimmed by 5 bases and J by 4 bases, 8 bases remained unmatched. This CDR3 has 15 amino acids. Germline V gives CDR1 LGHNT, CDR2 FRNRAP. The CDR3 DNA is TGTGCTAGTGGTGACCCGACAGGGTTGGGAAACACCATATATTTT. It encodes CASGDPTGLGNTIYF. The variable domain in full, with the rest retrieved from reference TRBV12-5 and TRBJ1-3, is DARVTQTPRHKVTEMGQEVTMRCQPILGHNTVFWYRQTMMQGLELLAYFRNRAPLDDSGMPKDRFSAEMPDATLATLKIQPSEPRDSAVYFCASGDPTGLGNTIYFGEGSWLTVV.

This chain links TRBV19 with TRBJ1-2; 7 nucleotides agree with TRBD1. CDR3 length: 15 residues. CDR1 is LNHDA and CDR2 is SQIVND in the germline V gene (reference sequence). Trimming removed 6 bases from V and 0 bases from J; junction bases left unmatched: 7. The CDR3 is CASSGQAPSNYGYTF. In DNA, the CDR3 is TGTGCCAGTAGCGGACAGGCCCCCTCTAACTATGGCTACACCTTC.

The CDR3: CASSHTSGGTGELFF. The CDR3 nucleotides read TGTGCCAGCAGCCATACTAGCGGGGGGACCGGGGAGCTGTTTTTT. V is TRBV6-5 and J is TRBJ2-2, with 12 bases matching TRBD2. CDR3 length: 15 residues. J lost 5 bases, V lost 6 bases, and 4 bases had no gene match. Germline loops: CDR1 MNHEY, CDR2 SVGAGI.

This clone was detected only a few times. The chain joins TRBV7-2 to TRBJ2-3, with 8 bases lining up with TRBD2. This CDR3 is 19 amino acids long. Unmatched junction bases numbered 14, after V lost 2 bases and J lost 1 base. Germline V lookup: CDR1 SGHTA, CDR2 FQGNSA. The CDR3 DNA follows: TGTGCCAGCAGCTTAAAAGGTAGTGGCGGGAGGCCCGGCACAGATACGCAGTATTTT. This codes for CASSLKGSGGRPGTDTQYF.

This sequence joins TRBV5-1 and TRBJ2-1; 7 bases align to TRBD1. Germline CDR1 and CDR2: SGHRS and YFSETQ. V shed 1 base and J 3 bases; nucleotides not matched to a gene: 4. The CDR3 consists of 15 residues. CDR3 coding DNA: TGCGCCAGCAGCTTGTCGGGGACAGACTACAATGAGCAGTTCTTC. It translates to CASSLSGTDYNEQFF.

This chain links TRBV5-6 with TRBJ2-7, with D unresolved. The CDR3 runs 13 residues. Germline V gene data show CDR1 as SGHDT and CDR2 as YYEEEE. V was pared by 0 bases and J by 4 bases, with 8 bases between. CDR3 DNA sequence: TGTGCCAGCAGCTTGGTGGGCAGATACGAGCAGTACTTC. Amino acid sequence: CASSLVGRYEQYF.

This chain connects TRBV11-3 to TRBJ2-7; 8 nucleotides agree with TRBD1. V lost 4 bases, J lost 2 bases, and 16 bases stayed unmatched. CDR3 length: 18 residues. Germline V gives CDR1 SGHNT, CDR2 YENEEA. CDR3: CASSYVPGGSTFPYEQYF. CDR3 nucleotides: TGTGCCAGCAGCTACGTCCCAGGGGGCTCTACCTTTCCCTACGAGCAGTACTTC.

The J gene is TRBJ2-3, the V gene TRBV10-3; TRBD2 matches at 11 bases. The J segment lost 5 bases and the V segment lost 4 bases, leaving 2 bases of the junction unmatched. Germline values: CDR1 ENHRY, CDR2 SYGVKD. This CDR3 has 14 residues. The CDR3 sequence: CAISGGLAEDTQYF. In nucleotides, the CDR3 is TGTGCCATCAGTGGGGGACTAGCGGAAGATACGCAGTATTTT.

V and J are TRBV12-3 or TRBV12-4 and TRBJ2-2, with D unresolved. V lost 3 bases, J lost 3 bases, and 5 bases lay in between. The CDR3 is 13 amino acids. The CDR3 DNA reads TGTGCCAGCAGTTTTTCGGACACCGGGGAGCTGTTTTTT. Protein product: CASSFSDTGELFF.

The gene calls are TRBV7-6 and TRBJ2-2; 10 nucleotides agree with TRBD2. Per the germline V gene, CDR1 is SGHVS and CDR2 is FNYEAQ. This CDR3 spans 17 amino acids. Trimming removed 5 bases from V and 10 bases from J; junction bases left unmatched: 16. CDR3 region: CASSAASSGGGFVELFF. CDR3 sequence (DNA): TGTGCCAGCAGCGCAGCCTCTAGCGGGGGAGGGTTCGTGGAGCTGTTTTTT.

The rearrangement uses TRBV23-1 and TRBJ2-1, with a tentative D call TRBD1 (5 bases). TRBV23-1 is an open reading frame, and its role is uncertain. The V end was cut by 7 bases, the J end by 5 bases, with 21 bases between. The CDR3 totals 16 residues. CDR3 sequence reads: CASIKTQGIENNEQFF. The CDR3 DNA reads as TGCGCCAGCATCAAAACCCAGGGTATAGAGAACAATGAGCAGTTCTTC.

The V call is TRBV9, the J call TRBJ2-2; D is perhaps TRBD2 (6 bases). Trimming cost V 3 bases and J 2 bases, with 17 bases left between them. CDR1 is SGDLS, CDR2 YYNGEE, per germline. The CDR3 covers 17 residues. The CDR3, as DNA: TGTGCCAGCAGCGCCCCCCCGACGGGACTCAACACCGGGGAGCTGTTTTTT. Protein product: CASSAPPTGLNTGELFF.

This chain uses TRBV13 with TRBJ2-2; D may be TRBD2 (6 bases). The germline gives CDR1 PRHDT, CDR2 FYEKMQ (reference sequence). The CDR3 runs 15 residues. Trimming removed 1 base from V and 4 bases from J, with 10 bases in between. In DNA, the CDR3 is TGTGCCAGCAGCTTAGCGTGGGGACTCACCGGGGAGCTGTTTTTT. Amino acids: CASSLAWGLTGELFF. Full variable domain (rest looked up from reference TRBV13 and TRBJ2-2): AAGVIQSPRHLIKEKRETATLKCYPIPRHDTVYWYQQGPGQDPQFLISFYEKMQSDKGSIPDRFSAQQFSDYHSELNMSSLELGDSALYFCASSLAWGLTGELFFGEGSRLTVL.

This clone was detected a few times. The rearrangement uses TRBV30 and TRBJ1-1; D might be TRBD1 (5 bases). The CDR3 spans 14 residues. The germline V gene encodes CDR1 GTSNPN and CDR2 SVGIG (reference sequence). V was trimmed by 3 bases and J by 6 bases, leaving 17 bases between them. CDR3 region: CAWRGPGWRAEAFF. Here the CDR3 DNA reads TGTGCCTGGAGAGGGCCAGGGTGGAGGGCTGAAGCTTTCTTT.

The rearrangement links TRBV5-1 to TRBJ1-4; TRBD1 matches at 7 bases. The germline CDR1 and CDR2 sequences are SGHRS and YFSETQ. J gave up 16 bases and V 2 bases, and 14 bases lay outside the gene matches. The CDR3 has 14 amino acids. CDR3 DNA: TGCGCCAGCAGCTTCGGTGACAAAGGGGGCATTCAGTTTTTT. It specifies CASSFGDKGGIQFF.

The V gene is TRBV7-9, the J gene TRBJ2-3, with 11 bases fitting TRBD2. The CDR3 is made up of 16 amino acids. Germline assignment: CDR1 SEHNR and CDR2 FQNEAQ (reference sequence). J lost 6 bases, V lost 2 bases, and 7 bases had no gene match. CDR3: CASSLTLAGGPDTQYF. The DNA for the CDR3 is TGTGCCAGCAGCTTAACTCTAGCGGGGGGCCCGGATACGCAGTATTTT.

This rearrangement joins TRBV11-2 to TRBJ1-3; TRBD1 matches at 9 bases. Germline lookup yields CDR1 SGHAT and CDR2 FQNNGV. V dropped 5 bases and J dropped 11; count of bases not matched to a gene: 10. This CDR3 spans 14 amino acids. The CDR3 spells CASSPDRGAIAIYF. CDR3 DNA: TGTGCCAGCAGCCCAGACAGGGGGGCGATCGCCATATATTTT.

This clone was observed a few times. The chain uses TRBV7-2 and TRBJ2-1; TRBD1 might be the D (5 bases). V was clipped by 4 bases and J by 6 bases, with 13 bases between them. Germline assignment: CDR1 SGHTA and CDR2 FQGNSA. The CDR3 is 14 residues long. This chain's CDR3 is CASSYTSGRNEQFF. The CDR3 DNA sequence: TGTGCCAGCAGCTATACTTCAGGGCGCAATGAGCAGTTCTTC.